This TCR beta chain was obtained from a study of blood T cell repertoires in COVID-19 (dated by TCRdb to 2020 to 2022). In terms of the full investigation: The collaborator samples originated in the United States, Italy and Spain and spanned the acute and convalescent phases of COVID-19. The prospective study material was composed of cDNA or gDNA derived from T cells, B-cell-depleted T cells, or PBMCs. Subjects who had been exposed to COVID-19, were actively infected with it, or had recovered from it provided the deeply sampled blood TCRbeta repertoires that made up the dataset. The repertoires were released in a freely available public database intended as a resource for research on the immune response to SARS-CoV-2. Samples were obtained from the ongoing ImmuneRACE study (first 160 participants) and from some 1,200 subjects provided by 6 global collaborators. Nearly every sample came with metadata listing a de-identified subject ID, COVID-19 status, age in years and sex. HLA class I and class II types, where available, came from metadata supplied by the sample provider rather than from assay-based typing. Beyond this particular receptor, the publication reports: How much clinical and demographic metadata was included differed by source and by participant, and the metadata was provided uncurated.

At one collaborating source in Seattle, patients were enrolled during active infection and were followed longitudinally through the course of disease. Collaborating institutions collected whole blood in K2EDTA tubes following their own protocols. For TCRbeta analysis, collaborators shipped samples as frozen whole blood, isolated PBMCs, or DNA extracted from either of those sample types. Turning to this clone: This clone's antigen is unknown. One base away there is no much larger clone; base qualities are not given.

According to the germline V gene, CDR1 reads MDHEN and CDR2 reads SYDVKM. V ends up 2 bases short and J 3 bases short, with an unmatched junction base count of 3. The CDR3 spans 16 residues, from the cysteine through the phenylalanine. Only the CDR3 DNA is retained, 48 bases long and in frame from the first base. TCRbeta CDR3 regions were amplified from genomic DNA using the immunoSEQ Assay, a bias-controlled multiplex PCR. In the authors' own workflow: The number of nucleated cells in each sample was estimated from the amplification of reference gene primers within the assay. To quantify the absolute abundance of each unique TCRbeta CDR3 rearrangement, sequence reads were collapsed and filtered. For each sample, productive Simpson clonality was calculated as the square root of Simpson's diversity index over productive rearrangements. Entries here come from immuneACCESS through TCRdb and include only in-frame sequences with V and J called. Some clones fail to appear in such tables; in the studies checked, an unresolved V gene covers under half of the shortfall, and the cause of the remainder is unknown. V and J calls and clone size follow that table, whereas D and trimming were derived from the DNA. For this sample there are 250,000 to 400,000 clones; 85% to 90% appear just once. Less than 3.5% of the sample is held by the ten biggest clonotypes.

Sequences were obtained from peripheral blood. The rearrangement joined TRBV28 to TRBJ1-5; 11 bases in the middle match TRBD1. The source is a woman aged 25 to 39 with COVID-19, enrolled during active disease. The DNA is as follows: TGTGCCAGCAGTTTACTGGGACAGGGGGTCAATCAGCCCCAGCATTTT. It encodes CASSLLGQGVNQPQHF.